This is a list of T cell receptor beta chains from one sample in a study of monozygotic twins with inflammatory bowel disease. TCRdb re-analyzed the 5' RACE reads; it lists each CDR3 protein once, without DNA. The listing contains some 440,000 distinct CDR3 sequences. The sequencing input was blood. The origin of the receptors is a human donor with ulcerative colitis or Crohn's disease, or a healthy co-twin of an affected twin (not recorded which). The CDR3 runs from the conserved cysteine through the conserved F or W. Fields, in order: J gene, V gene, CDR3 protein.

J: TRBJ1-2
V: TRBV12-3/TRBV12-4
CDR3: CASTAGGGDHYGYTF

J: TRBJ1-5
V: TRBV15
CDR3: CATQPARGSNQPQHF

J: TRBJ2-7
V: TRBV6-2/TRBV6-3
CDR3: CAGSYSTGQVDYEQYF

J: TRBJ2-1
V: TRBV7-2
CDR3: CASSPGGSFEQFF

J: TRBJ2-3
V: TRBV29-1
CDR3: CSVELGSDTQYF

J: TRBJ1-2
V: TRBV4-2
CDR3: CASSQGTGQSLYGYTF

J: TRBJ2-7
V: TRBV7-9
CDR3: CASSLYSSYEQYF

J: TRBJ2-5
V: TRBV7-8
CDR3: CASSLVAGGVETQYF

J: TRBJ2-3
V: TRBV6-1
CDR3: CASIGPGQGASDTQYF

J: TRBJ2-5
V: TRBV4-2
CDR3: CASSQVAGERETQYF

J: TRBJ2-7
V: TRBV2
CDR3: CASTVSPRGIDEHYF

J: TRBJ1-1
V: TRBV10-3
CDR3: CAIKAGEVNTEAFF

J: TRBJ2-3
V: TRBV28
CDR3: CASSENQGPDTQYF

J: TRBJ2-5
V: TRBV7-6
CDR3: CASSLSGGHVRGETQYF

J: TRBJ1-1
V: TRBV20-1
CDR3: CSAWAGTEAFF

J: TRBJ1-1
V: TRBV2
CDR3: CASRQLLPEAFF

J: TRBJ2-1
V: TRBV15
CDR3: CATSPDLSSYNEQFF

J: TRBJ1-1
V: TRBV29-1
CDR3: CSVVQGLNTEAFF

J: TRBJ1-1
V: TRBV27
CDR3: CASRRHGAGEAFF

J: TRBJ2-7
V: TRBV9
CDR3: CASSARQGWNDEQYF

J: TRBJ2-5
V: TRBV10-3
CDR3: CAISEKAAQETQYF

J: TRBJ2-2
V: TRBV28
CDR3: CASSIQETGELFF

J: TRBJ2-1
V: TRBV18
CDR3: CASSPTGLNEQFF

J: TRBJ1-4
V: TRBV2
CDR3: CASRPGLGTELFF

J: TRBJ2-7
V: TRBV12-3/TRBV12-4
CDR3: CASSFGGGVGEQYF

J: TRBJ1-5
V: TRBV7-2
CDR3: CASSSQGQQPQHF